Following are 19 T cell receptor beta chains from one sample sequenced in a study of spatial heterogeneity in lung cancer. The time point was: sample taken at primary tumor resection. Whole RNA from tumor, nontumor lung or frozen PBMC was sequenced unsorted. One entry per CDR3 protein results from TCRdb running MiXCR on the 5' RACE reads. This repertoire shows more than 85,000 distinct CDR3 sequences, around 9% found once; its top ten account for 6.9%. The sequences come from PBMCs, collected at surgery. These receptors all come from a male donor with early-stage non-small cell lung cancer.

This clonotype occurred many times. This chain uses TRBV15 with TRBJ2-3; D possibly corresponds to TRBD2 (6 bases). Trimming shortened V by 1 base and J by 1 base, and 12 bases separated the two germline ends. The CDR3 extends over 16 amino acids. Germline V gene data show CDR1 as LNHNV and CDR2 as YYDKDF (reference sequence). The CDR3 loop is CATSRGSGQGTDTQYF. For the CDR3, the DNA is TGTGCCACCAGCAGAGGAAGCGGGCAGGGCACAGATACGCAGTATTTT. The variable domain in full, completed from reference TRBV15 and TRBJ2-3, reads DAMVIQNPRYQVTQFGKPVTLSCSQTLNHNVMYWYQQKSSQAPKLLFHYYDKDFNNEADTPDNFQSRRPNTSFCFLDIRSPGLGDTAMYLCATSRGSGQGTDTQYFGPGTRLTVL.

Only a few counts were recorded for this clonotype. The chain uses TRBV3-1 and TRBJ2-5, with unresolved D. With 6 bases removed from V and 5 bases from J, the gap between germline ends came to 13 bases. This CDR3 comprises 13 residues. Germline V CDR1 and CDR2: LGHDT, YNNKEL (reference sequence). CDR3 coding DNA: TGTGCCAGCAGACGGACCCTCGAGGAGACCCAGTACTTC. Protein sequence: CASRRTLEETQYF.

The table lists this clonotype with many counts. The V call is TRBV28, the J call TRBJ2-5, with a weak D call TRBD1 (6 bases). The CDR3 runs 14 residues. The germline gives CDR1 MDHEN, CDR2 SYDVKM. Trimming pared 7 bases from V and 2 bases from J, leaving 14 bases between. The CDR3 sequence is CASKPGTYQETQYF. Here the CDR3 DNA reads TGTGCCAGCAAACCTGGGACATATCAAGAGACCCAGTACTTC.

J is TRBJ2-7 and V is TRBV5-6; a possible D gene is TRBD2 (5 bases). V was clipped by 4 bases and J by 0 bases, with 14 bases between them. Germline V gene sequence: CDR1 SGHDT, CDR2 YYEEEE. The CDR3 runs to 15 residues. CDR3: CASSRRPGYSYEQYF. For the CDR3, the DNA is TGTGCCAGCAGCCGCCGACCGGGGTACTCCTACGAGCAGTACTTC.

At least ten counts were recorded for this clonotype. V gene TRBV4-2 combines with J gene TRBJ2-3; 9 bases match TRBD1. The CDR3 has 15 amino acids. J gave up 1 base and V 5 bases, and 4 bases lay outside the gene matches. The germline gives CDR1 LGHNA, CDR2 YNFKEQ. The CDR3 here is CASSTGGGGTDTQYF. The CDR3 DNA follows: TGTGCCAGCAGCACAGGGGGCGGGGGCACAGATACGCAGTATTTT.

The genes are TRBV28 and TRBJ2-7; no clear D gene. In germline, CDR1 is MDHEN, CDR2 SYDVKM. The V gene lost 7 bases and the J gene lost 7 bases, with 17 bases spanning the gap. This CDR3 has 13 residues. Here the CDR3 reads CASIPPGSREQYF. The CDR3 bases are TGTGCCAGCATCCCGCCCGGCTCCAGAGAGCAGTACTTC.

This rearrangement joins TRBV11-3 to TRBJ2-1, with 7 bases that match TRBD1. The CDR3 consists of 15 residues. CDR1 and CDR2 from the germline V gene are SGHNT and YENEEA. V dropped 6 bases and J dropped 1; count of bases not matched to a gene: 6. The CDR3 is CASSRGQISYNEQFF. For the CDR3, the DNA is TGTGCCAGCAGTCGGGGACAGATTTCCTACAATGAGCAGTTCTTC. Combining the CDR3 with reference TRBV11-3 and TRBJ2-1 gives the whole variable domain EAGVVQSPRYKIIEKKQPVAFWCNPISGHNTLYWYLQNLGQGPELLIRYENEEAVDDSQLPKDRFSAERLKGVDSTLKIQPAELGDSAVYLCASSRGQISYNEQFFGPGTRLTVL.

The V and J genes are TRBV2 and TRBJ2-2; D is undetermined. V was pared by 4 bases and J by 3 bases, with 3 bases between. The CDR3 totals 12 residues. CDR1 is SNHLY and CDR2 is FYNNEI in the germline V gene. The CDR3 region has the DNA TGTGCCAGCAGTGCGGACACCGGGGAGCTGTTTTTT. This codes for CASSADTGELFF.

The chain employs TRBV3-1 and TRBJ1-5, with 7 bases fitting TRBD1. CDR1 is LGHDT and CDR2 is YNNKEL in the germline V gene (reference sequence). The V and J ends lost 1 base and 5 bases, in that order; junction bases with no gene match: 5. This CDR3 is 15 amino acids long. The chain's CDR3 is CASSQGTGEYQPQHF. The CDR3 nucleotides read TGTGCCAGCAGCCAAGGTACAGGGGAGTATCAGCCCCAGCATTTT.

This clonotype was picked up many times. This chain uses TRBV28 with TRBJ2-1; D call uncertain. The V end was cut by 1 base, the J end by 6 bases, with 16 bases between. Germline lookup yields CDR1 MDHEN and CDR2 SYDVKM. The CDR3 has 16 residues. Written as DNA, the CDR3 is TGTGCCAGCAGTTTATCCGGGCCAGTGACTTTCAATGAGCAGTTCTTC. The encoded protein is CASSLSGPVTFNEQFF.

A note on this clonotype: One junction end does not reproduce the germline sequence, and a read error may be involved. This chain joins TRBV18 and TRBJ2-2; TRBD1 matches 9 bases. The CDR3 contains 15 residues. Germline V gene sequence: CDR1 KGHSH, CDR2 LQKENI. The CDR3 region has the DNA TGTGCCAACTCACCACCGGGACAGGGCAACGGGGAGCTGTTTTTT. Protein sequence: CANSPPGQGNGELFF.

In its sample, this clonotype was seen a few times. V and J are TRBV28 and TRBJ1-4, with D possibly TRBD1 on 5 matching bases. Per the germline V gene, CDR1 is MDHEN and CDR2 is SYDVKM. The CDR3 is 14 residues long. Trimming pared 10 bases from V and 3 bases from J, leaving 15 bases between. In nucleotides, the CDR3 is TGTGCCACCCTCCCTGGGGGTGCTAATGAAAAACTGTTTTTT. Translation gives CATLPGGANEKLFF. Full variable domain (remainder filled in from reference TRBV28 and TRBJ1-4): DVKVTQSSRYLVKRTGEKVFLECVQDMDHENMFWYRQDPGLGLRLIYFSYDVKMKEKGDIPEGYSVSREKKERFSLILESASTNQTSMYLCATLPGGANEKLFFGSGTQLSVL.

This clonotype was detected many times. V usage is TRBV20-1 and J usage is TRBJ2-1; 9 bases are a match to TRBD2. The V gene's germline CDR1 is DFQATT and CDR2 SNEGSKA (reference sequence). The CDR3 is 14 amino acids. Trimming at V came to 2 bases and at J to 5 bases, leaving 4 bases not matched to a gene. The DNA of the CDR3 is TGCAGTGCTAGACAGACTAGCGGTAACAATGAGCAGTTCTTC. This codes for CSARQTSGNNEQFF.

This clonotype was counted ten times or more. This chain uses TRBV9 with TRBJ2-5, with 11 positions matching TRBD2. V was clipped by 7 bases and J by 5 bases; unmatched bases: 10. The CDR3 length is 15 residues. The germline V gene encodes CDR1 SGDLS and CDR2 YYNGEE. CDR3 nucleotide sequence: TGTGCCAGCGGGGGACTAGCGGAATTAGGGGAGACCCAGTACTTC. This sequence encodes CASGGLAELGETQYF.

The chain recombines TRBV6-2 or TRBV6-3 with TRBJ1-1, with D uncertain. The CDR3 consists of 16 residues. The V gene's germline CDR1 is MNHEY and CDR2 SVGEGT. Trimming took 2 bases from V and 0 from J, leaving 13 bases between them. As DNA, the CDR3 is TGTGCCAGCAGTTACGATCCCAGATCAATGAACACTGAAGCTTTCTTT. It encodes CASSYDPRSMNTEAFF.

This clonotype has only a few counts. This chain links TRBV2 with TRBJ2-7; D perhaps matches TRBD2 (5 bases). Between the trimmed V and J ends, which lost 2 bases and 0 bases, there was a span of 8 bases. Germline CDR1 SNHLY, CDR2 FYNNEI. There are 14 residues in the CDR3. The CDR3 DNA reads TGTGCCAGCAGTGAAACTGGGAGCTCCTACGAGCAGTACTTC. Translation: CASSETGSSYEQYF.

The V gene is TRBV29-1, the J gene TRBJ2-5; possible D gene TRBD1, 5 bases. V was pared by 3 bases and J by 0 bases, with 8 bases between. The germline CDR1 and CDR2 sequences are SQVTM and ANQGSEA. CDR3 length: 13 amino acids. DNA of the CDR3: TGCAGCGTTGATAGGGGCCACCAAGAGACCCAGTACTTC. This codes for CSVDRGHQETQYF.

The chain employs TRBV21-1 and TRBJ2-3; the D call in the table, TRBD1, was not verified against the DNA. TRBV21-1 is designated a pseudogene. The CDR3 totals 16 residues. The CDR3 sequence: CASSKERRVVTDTQYF. The CDR3 DNA reads as TGTGCCAGCAGCAAAGAGCGCAGGGTGGTGACAGATACGCAGTATTTT.

This clonotype has a handful of counts. This chain joins TRBV20-1 and TRBJ2-1; possibly TRBD2 for D (5 bases). Trimming removed 3 bases at V and 8 bases at J, with 17 bases between. Per the germline V gene, CDR1 is DFQATT and CDR2 is SNEGSKA (reference sequence). The CDR3 spans 14 residues. The chain's CDR3 is CSARTRERAYEQFF. The CDR3 DNA reads TGCAGTGCTAGGACCCGAGAGAGGGCGTATGAGCAGTTCTTC.